These 27 T cell receptor beta chains came from one sample sequenced in a study of blood T cell repertoires in COVID-19. Sequencing was performed with immunoSEQ multiplex PCR; in TCRdb, only in-frame clones are kept and a portion is missing. The profile shows a few hundred thousand clones, 85% of them singletons. Specimen: PBMCs or T cells enriched from blood (not recorded which). These receptors were taken from a woman aged 50 to 60 who had recovered from COVID-19.

This chain uses TRBV25-1 with TRBJ2-4, with TRBD2 identical over 7 bases. Per the germline V gene, CDR1 is MGHDK and CDR2 is SYGVNS. J was trimmed by 9 bases and V by 3 bases; bases with no gene match: 8. The CDR3 contains 14 residues. DNA for the CDR3: TGTGCCAGCAGTGATGAGGGCGGGGGTCTCATTCAGTACTTC. Translating it yields CASSDEGGGLIQYF.

The chain uses TRBV19 and TRBJ1-1; D is uncertain. With 1 base removed from V and 2 bases from J, the gap between germline ends came to 8 bases. The length of the CDR3 is 14 residues. Per the germline V gene, CDR1 is LNHDA and CDR2 is SQIVND (reference sequence). The CDR3 DNA reads as TGTGCCAGTAGTATAGCACAGATTAACACTGAAGCTTTCTTT. Amino acids: CASSIAQINTEAFF.

This clone was detected a few times. The chain has TRBV12-3 or TRBV12-4 and TRBJ1-1, with D hard to call. Between the trimmed V and J ends, which lost 7 bases and 11 bases, there was a span of 17 bases. This CDR3 contains 12 residues. The CDR3 bases are TGTGCCAGCACGTCGCGAATTCGAGGGGCTTTCTTT. Translated, it gives CASTSRIRGAFF.

The count of this clone is one. DNA for the CDR3: TGTGCCAGCTCACCAGGGCACAACACTGAAGCTTTCTTT. Translating it yields CASSPGHNTEAFF. The chain is built from TRBV18 and TRBJ1-1; D not certain. The CDR3 has 13 amino acids. Looked up from germline, CDR1 is KGHSH and CDR2 is LQKENI. The germline V and J ends were trimmed by 2 bases and 2 bases, with 6 bases remaining between them.

The chain couples TRBV7-2 to TRBJ2-5, with 7 bases lining up with TRBD1. CDR1 and CDR2 (germline): SGHTA, FQGNSA. V shed 5 bases, J shed 7 bases, and the junction held 16 bases outside the gene matches. This CDR3 comprises 16 residues. In DNA form, the CDR3 reads TGTGCCAGCAGCCTCGATCCGGGACAGTCAAGATGGACCCAGTACTTC. Encoded protein: CASSLDPGQSRWTQYF.

This chain joins TRBV5-5 and TRBJ1-2; 7 nucleotides line up with TRBD1. The germline CDR1 and CDR2 sequences are SGHKS and YYEKEE (reference sequence). V lost 4 bases, J lost 12 bases, and 9 bases stayed unmatched. CDR3 length equals 12 residues. CDR3 residues: CASSPVTGPHTF. The CDR3 DNA reads as TGTGCCAGCAGCCCTGTGACAGGGCCCCACACCTTC.

The rearrangement joins TRBV9 to TRBJ1-4, with D unclear. The germline V and J ends were trimmed by 0 bases and 8 bases, with 14 bases remaining between them. Germline V gene sequence: CDR1 SGDLS, CDR2 YYNGEE. This CDR3 comprises 15 residues. The CDR3 coding sequence is TGTGCCAGCAGCGTAGGGGCGCAACCCAAGGAAAAACTGTTTTTT. Protein sequence: CASSVGAQPKEKLFF.

The chain carries TRBV19 and TRBJ1-2, with D perhaps matching TRBD1 (6 bases). CDR1 and CDR2 from the germline V gene are LNHDA and SQIVND (reference sequence). The V and J ends lost 6 bases and 4 bases respectively, with 12 bases between them. The CDR3 runs 13 residues. CDR3 residues: CASSVGQTYGYTF. As DNA, the CDR3 is TGTGCCAGTAGCGTGGGACAAACCTATGGCTACACCTTC. Together with reference TRBV19 and TRBJ1-2, the CDR3 gives the full variable domain: DGGITQSPKYLFRKEGQNVTLSCEQNLNHDAMYWYRQDPGQGLRLIYYSQIVNDFQKGDIAEGYSVSREKKESFPLTVTSAQKNPTAFYLCASSVGQTYGYTFGSGTRLTVV.

CDR3 nucleotides: TGTGCCAGCTCACCACTAGGGACAGGGGAACAGCCCCAGCATTTT. It codes for CASSPLGTGEQPQHF. The rearrangement links TRBV18 to TRBJ1-5, with 10 nucleotides matching TRBD1. Per germline, CDR1 KGHSH and CDR2 LQKENI. This CDR3 is 15 amino acids long. V was clipped by 1 base and J by 7 bases; unmatched bases: 4.

The rearrangement links TRBV30 to TRBJ1-4; D perhaps matches TRBD1 (5 bases). Between the trimmed V and J ends, which lost 0 bases and 8 bases, there was a span of 13 bases. This CDR3 has 14 residues. Germline-derived CDR1 and CDR2 are GTSNPN and SVGIG (reference sequence). The chain's CDR3 is CAWSVRGLAEKLFF. The CDR3 coding sequence is TGTGCCTGGAGTGTCCGGGGACTTGCGGAAAAACTGTTTTTT.

This clone was seen once. V usage is TRBV19 and J usage is TRBJ1-5; D remains unclear. The CDR3 length is 13 residues. Germline values: CDR1 LNHDA, CDR2 SQIVND (reference sequence). The V end was cut by 5 bases, the J end by 3 bases, with 8 bases between. This CDR3 reads CASSGQDNQPQHF. The CDR3 bases are TGTGCCAGTAGTGGGCAGGACAATCAGCCCCAGCATTTT.

The V and J genes are TRBV18 and TRBJ1-5; TRBD1 matches 7 bases. The CDR3 is made up of 14 amino acids. The germline CDR1 and CDR2 sequences are KGHSH and LQKENI. Losses at the gene ends were 4 bases for V and 4 bases for J; bases not matched to a gene: 4. The CDR3 nucleotides are TGTGCCAGCTCACAAGGGACAGAAAATCAGCCCCAGCATTTT. It codes for CASSQGTENQPQHF. The entire variable domain, with the rest obtained from reference TRBV18 and TRBJ1-5, is as follows: NAGVMQNPRHLVRRRGQEARLRCSPMKGHSHVYWYRQLPEEGLKFMVYLQKENIIDESGMPKERFSAEFPKEGPSILRIQQVVRGDSAAYFCASSQGTENQPQHFGDGTRLSIL.

The chain is built from TRBV11-2 and TRBJ2-2, with 9 positions matching TRBD1. Germline CDR1 reads SGHAT; CDR2 reads FQNNGV. This CDR3 is 18 amino acids long. J lost 4 bases, V lost 1 base, and 10 bases had no gene match. The chain's CDR3 is CASSLGPGQGDTTGELFF. CDR3 coding DNA: TGTGCCAGCAGCTTAGGTCCGGGACAGGGCGACACCACCGGGGAGCTGTTTTTT.

The rearrangement links TRBV18 to TRBJ1-2; the match to TRBD1 covers 10 bases. V lost 4 bases, J lost 0 bases, and 8 bases stayed unmatched. Germline CDR1 reads KGHSH; CDR2 reads LQKENI. The CDR3 has 17 residues. CDR3 coding DNA: TGTGCCAGCTCACGAGGGACAGGGGAAGGGACTAACTATGGCTACACCTTC. Protein sequence: CASSRGTGEGTNYGYTF.

This sequence joins TRBV28 and TRBJ2-1, with TRBD2 matching 8 bases. This CDR3 comprises 17 residues. Trimming at V came to 6 bases and at J to 7 bases, leaving 17 bases not matched to a gene. Germline V gives CDR1 MDHEN, CDR2 SYDVKM. CDR3 loop: CASRTVRYSGVANEQFF. CDR3 DNA sequence: TGTGCCAGCAGGACAGTTCGTTATAGCGGGGTGGCGAATGAGCAGTTCTTC.

Points on this clone: Other DNA sequences in the sample encode the same CDR3. V and J are TRBV11-2 and TRBJ1-1, with D perhaps TRBD1 (6 bases). CDR1 SGHAT and CDR2 FQNNGV come from the germline V gene. The CDR3 spans 19 residues. The ends were cut back, 5 bases at V and 3 bases at J, with 28 bases in the middle. The CDR3 is CASSATTTSKQGVYTEAFF. The DNA of the CDR3 is TGTGCCAGCAGCGCGACCACCACCTCTAAACAGGGTGTCTACACTGAAGCTTTCTTT. Full variable domain (missing parts from reference TRBV11-2 and TRBJ1-1): EAGVAQSPRYKIIEKRQSVAFWCNPISGHATLYWYQQILGQGPKLLIQFQNNGVVDDSQLPKDRFSAERLKGVDSTLKIQPAKLEDSAVYLCASSATTTSKQGVYTEAFFGQGTRLTVV.

This clone was detected a few times. The rearrangement links TRBV7-2 to TRBJ2-3, with no clear D. CDR1 and CDR2 (germline): SGHTA, FQGNSA. Deletions cut 4 bases from V and 3 bases from J, with 11 bases between. The CDR3 loop spans 14 amino acids. DNA of the CDR3: TGTGCCAGCAGCTCCTATCTAGAGACAGATACGCAGTATTTT. Translated, it gives CASSSYLETDTQYF.

This clone was recorded at least ten times. This chain uses TRBV7-8 with TRBJ2-7; TRBD2 might be the D (5 bases). The CDR3 loop spans 14 amino acids. Germline-derived CDR1 and CDR2 are SGHVS and FQNEAQ. V lost 5 bases, J lost 2 bases, and 13 bases lay in between. The DNA of the CDR3 is TGTGCCAGCAGCCCCTACACTAGTACCTACGAGCAGTACTTC. This sequence encodes CASSPYTSTYEQYF.

J is TRBJ2-4 and V is TRBV12-3 or TRBV12-4, with TRBD2 matching over 9 bases. This CDR3 is 13 amino acids long. V was clipped by 6 bases and J by 11 bases; unmatched bases: 8. The CDR3 spells CASSLASGAFQYF. Written as DNA, the CDR3 is TGTGCCAGCAGCCTCGCTAGCGGGGCCTTTCAGTACTTC.

The CDR3 loop is CASTRTSGDVGQTQYF. CDR3 in DNA: TGTGCCAGCACAAGGACTAGCGGGGATGTGGGGCAGACCCAGTACTTC. The chain uses TRBV5-6 and TRBJ2-5, with 12 bases matching TRBD2. The germline CDR1 and CDR2 sequences are SGHDT and YYEEEE. The V gene end was trimmed by 6 bases and the J gene end by 6 bases; junction bases not matched to a gene: 12. This CDR3 contains 16 residues.

This clone has more than one count but fewer than ten. The CDR3 sequence is CASYGRGDTIYF. For the CDR3, the DNA is TGTGCCAGCTATGGACGGGGGGACACCATATATTTT. V gene TRBV27 combines with J gene TRBJ1-3; a weak D match, TRBD1 (5 bases). This CDR3 is built from 12 residues. Trimming cost V 8 bases and J 8 bases, with 13 bases left between them. CDR1 is MNHEY and CDR2 is SMNVEV in the germline V gene (reference sequence).

The chain joins TRBV5-4 to TRBJ2-7; the match to TRBD2 covers 9 bases. J lost 0 bases, V lost 4 bases, and 11 bases had no gene match. Germline values: CDR1 SGHNT, CDR2 YYREEE (reference sequence). The CDR3 loop spans 17 amino acids. Here the CDR3 DNA reads TGTGCCAGCAGCAGAGGACTGAGCGGGGGGAGCTCCTACGAGCAGTACTTC. It translates to CASSRGLSGGSSYEQYF.

In its sample, this clone was seen once. The chain combines TRBV19 with TRBJ1-1; D is ambiguous. CDR1 LNHDA and CDR2 SQIVND come from the germline V gene (reference sequence). CDR3 length equals 15 residues. Between the trimmed V and J ends, which lost 5 bases and 4 bases, there was a span of 17 bases. CDR3 sequence: CASSRSRGSSTEAFF. The CDR3 nucleotides are TGTGCCAGTAGTCGCAGCCGGGGTTCGTCCACTGAAGCTTTCTTT.

This rearrangement joins TRBV30 to TRBJ2-3; 8 nucleotides line up with TRBD2. The length of the CDR3 is 15 residues. Germline CDR1 is GTSNPN and CDR2 is SVGIG (reference sequence). The V gene end was trimmed by 0 bases and the J gene end by 7 bases; junction bases not matched to a gene: 9. The CDR3 nucleotides read TGTGCCTGGAGTGTACTCCCCGGGAGGGTGAATACGCAGTATTTT. This translates into CAWSVLPGRVNTQYF. Full variable domain (rest looked up from reference TRBV30 and TRBJ2-3): SQTIHQWPATLVQPVGSPLSLECTVEGTSNPNLYWYRQAAGRGLQLLFYSVGIGQISSEVPQNLSASRPQDRQFILSSKKLLLSDSGFYLCAWSVLPGRVNTQYFGPGTRLTVL.

CDR3 nucleotide sequence: TGCGCCAGCAGCCAAGGGGTGCGGAACAATGAGCAGTTCTTC. It specifies CASSQGVRNNEQFF. This chain joins TRBV4-3 and TRBJ2-1; D gene ambiguous. Trimming pared 1 base from V and 5 bases from J, leaving 9 bases between. This CDR3 has 14 residues. Germline loops: CDR1 LGHNA, CDR2 YSLEER.

V usage is TRBV5-1 and J usage is TRBJ2-1; 14 positions agree with TRBD2. Per the germline V gene, CDR1 is SGHRS and CDR2 is YFSETQ. The CDR3 has 18 residues. Trimming took 4 bases from V and 3 from J; bases not matched to a gene: 9. Here the CDR3 reads CASSIIGTSGSFYNEQFF. CDR3 sequence (DNA): TGCGCCAGCAGCATAATCGGGACTAGCGGGAGCTTCTACAATGAGCAGTTCTTC.

This clone was seen ten or more times. The chain links TRBV3-1 (or the pseudogene TRBV3-2) to TRBJ1-2, with TRBD1 as a possible D gene (6 bases). The CDR3 extends over 17 amino acids. Trimming pared 1 base from V and 2 bases from J, leaving 17 bases between. Germline CDR1 is LGHDT and CDR2 is YNNKEL (reference sequence). The CDR3 bases are TGTGCCAGCAGCCAAGGCCCGGGGAGGGGGGCAAACTATGGCTACACCTTC. It translates to CASSQGPGRGANYGYTF.